The 18 T cell receptor beta chains presented below share a single source sample, sequenced in a study of early T cells in non-severe SARS-CoV-2 infection. MiXCR, applied by TCRdb to the 5' RACE reads, yields one record per CDR3 protein. The sample has roughly 110,000 distinct CDR3 sequences; approximately 10% are singletons. The specimen sequenced was whole blood. All receptors come from an adult who was a healthcare worker with PCR-confirmed SARS-CoV-2 infection or an uninfected control (not recorded which).

This chain links TRBV6-6 with TRBJ2-1; unclear D gene. From germline, CDR1 is MNHNY and CDR2 SVGAGI (reference sequence). Trimming cost V 0 bases and J 7 bases, with 4 bases left between them. The CDR3 extends over 12 amino acids. For the CDR3, the DNA is TGTGCCAGCAGTTACTCGATAAATGAGCAGTTCTTC. This sequence encodes CASSYSINEQFF.

The chain couples TRBV29-1 to TRBJ2-7; D might be TRBD2 (6 bases). Trimming pared 2 bases from V and 5 bases from J, leaving 10 bases between. The CDR3 extends over 12 amino acids. The germline V gene has CDR1 SQVTM and CDR2 ANQGSEA. The CDR3 sequence: CSVERGSDEQYF. The CDR3 region has the DNA TGCAGCGTTGAACGGGGGTCAGACGAGCAGTACTTC.

There are many counts of this clonotype. This chain connects TRBV5-1 to TRBJ2-1, with 11 bases lining up with TRBD2. CDR3 size: 17 residues. Per germline, CDR1 SGHRS and CDR2 YFSETQ. V gave up 0 bases and J gave up 8 bases; unmatched junction bases: 10. The CDR3 sequence: CASSLVYLAGGGDEQFF. The CDR3 region has the DNA TGCGCCAGCAGCTTGGTATATCTAGCGGGAGGAGGTGATGAGCAGTTCTTC.

There are a few counts of this clonotype. V usage is TRBV6-2 or TRBV6-3 and J usage is TRBJ2-3, with TRBD2 as a possible D gene (5 bases). Germline values: CDR1 MNHEY, CDR2 SVGEGT. The CDR3 has 15 residues. Deletions cut 6 bases from V and 2 bases from J, with 15 bases between. Written as DNA, the CDR3 is TGTGCCAGCAGACTAAGCGGATACGACACAGATACGCAGTATTTT. Its translation is CASRLSGYDTDTQYF.

The rearrangement uses TRBV2 and TRBJ2-5; D is possibly TRBD1 (6 bases). Per the germline V gene, CDR1 is SNHLY and CDR2 is FYNNEI. The CDR3 covers 16 residues. Trimming took 6 bases from V and 0 from J, leaving 17 bases between them. The CDR3 is CASSVWSGQYQETQYF. CDR3 nucleotides: TGTGCCAGCAGCGTCTGGAGCGGACAGTACCAAGAGACCCAGTACTTC.

This clonotype was picked up many times. This chain connects TRBV7-9 to TRBJ2-5; D not resolved. This CDR3 has 12 amino acids. Trimming took 1 base from V and 5 from J, leaving 5 bases between them. Germline loops: CDR1 SEHNR, CDR2 FQNEAQ (reference sequence). The CDR3 sequence is CASSLVSETQYF. The CDR3 DNA reads TGTGCCAGCAGCTTAGTTTCGGAGACCCAGTACTTC.

This clonotype was observed at least ten times. The V call is TRBV29-1, the J call TRBJ1-1, with unresolved D. Trimming pared 4 bases from V and 3 bases from J, leaving 6 bases between. Germline V gene lookup returns CDR1 SQVTM and CDR2 ANQGSEA. The CDR3 runs to 11 residues. The CDR3 region is CSVGTYTEAFF. As DNA, the CDR3 is TGCAGCGTTGGGACCTACACTGAAGCTTTCTTT.

This clonotype was recorded at least ten times. The chain employs TRBV28 and TRBJ1-1, with TRBD1 as a possible D gene (6 bases). CDR3 length: 15 amino acids. Trimming removed 6 bases at V and 0 bases at J, with 14 bases between. Germline V gene sequence: CDR1 MDHEN, CDR2 SYDVKM. CDR3 amino acids: CASRQLQGMNTEAFF. For the CDR3, the DNA is TGTGCCAGCAGACAGCTCCAGGGGATGAACACTGAAGCTTTCTTT.

In this sample, this clonotype turned up a few times. The chain uses TRBV5-4 and TRBJ2-5; weak D call: TRBD1 (6 bases). With 5 bases removed from V and 6 bases from J, the gap between germline ends came to 17 bases. The CDR3 sequence is 14 residues long. Germline-derived CDR1 and CDR2 are SGHNT and YYREEE (reference sequence). The CDR3: CASSGTGGLQTQYF. The CDR3 DNA sequence: TGTGCCAGCAGTGGTACTGGGGGCCTACAGACCCAGTACTTC.

This clonotype has more than one count but fewer than ten. J is TRBJ1-1 and V is TRBV20-1, with D uncertain. Germline lookup yields CDR1 DFQATT and CDR2 SNEGSKA (reference sequence). The V gene lost 0 bases and the J gene lost 0 bases, with 11 bases spanning the gap. The CDR3 has 15 residues. The CDR3 DNA sequence: TGCAGTGCTAGAGATCTTGCGGCAATGAACACTGAAGCTTTCTTT. Amino acids: CSARDLAAMNTEAFF.

This clonotype was recorded at least ten times. The V and J genes are TRBV19 and TRBJ2-3; tentatively, D is TRBD1 (5 bases). Germline-derived CDR1 and CDR2 are LNHDA and SQIVND (reference sequence). With 2 bases removed from V and 5 bases from J, the gap between germline ends came to 8 bases. This CDR3 is built from 13 residues. The CDR3 protein is CASSISREDTQYF. Written as DNA, the CDR3 is TGTGCCAGTAGTATAAGCAGGGAAGATACGCAGTATTTT.

In its sample, this clonotype was seen many times. The chain couples TRBV9 to TRBJ1-2; D uncertain. The CDR3 extends over 15 amino acids. V was trimmed by 0 bases and J by 3 bases, leaving 12 bases between them. Germline loops: CDR1 SGDLS, CDR2 YYNGEE. DNA for the CDR3: TGTGCCAGCAGCGTAGTGGTCGGGCCAGACTATGGCTACACCTTC. It codes for CASSVVVGPDYGYTF.

This clonotype was counted at least ten times. The gene calls are TRBV25-1 and TRBJ1-1; D may be TRBD1 (5 bases). V lost 5 bases to trimming and J lost 5 bases, with 15 bases between them. Germline values: CDR1 MGHDK, CDR2 SYGVNS. The CDR3 is 14 amino acids. The CDR3 protein is CASSIGVGGTEAFF. CDR3 nucleotide sequence: TGTGCCAGCAGTATAGGGGTCGGCGGTACTGAAGCTTTCTTT.

J is TRBJ2-7 and V is TRBV28; D is unclear. Germline loops: CDR1 MDHEN, CDR2 SYDVKM. Trimming shortened V by 4 bases and J by 2 bases, and 3 bases separated the two germline ends. This CDR3 region has 11 residues. The CDR3 region has the DNA TGTGCCAGCAGTTATACCTACGAGCAGTACTTC. It translates to CASSYTYEQYF.

This clonotype has just a few counts. The chain combines TRBV20-1 with TRBJ2-7, with TRBD2 matching over 7 bases. V gave up 3 bases and J gave up 6 bases; unmatched junction bases: 5. The CDR3 runs 12 residues. Germline-derived CDR1 and CDR2 are DFQATT and SNEGSKA (reference sequence). The CDR3 nucleotides read TGCAGTGCTAGTACAACGGGGGGCGAGCAGTACTTC. As protein: CSASTTGGEQYF.

On this clonotype itself: This may come from a read error, since a much larger clone is one base off. The chain has TRBV28 and TRBJ2-3; TRBD2 aligns across 12 bases. V lost 8 bases and J lost 6; bases outside the gene matches: 21. The V gene's germline CDR1 is MDHEN and CDR2 SYDVKM. The CDR3 spans 19 residues. As DNA, the CDR3 is TGTGCCAGCGGAAACCCGAGACTAGCGGGAGTAGGGCGGACGGATACGCAGTATTTT. It is translated as CASGNPRLAGVGRTDTQYF.

There are a few counts of this clonotype. V and J are TRBV28 and TRBJ1-5; D is possibly TRBD1 (5 bases). Germline loops: CDR1 MDHEN, CDR2 SYDVKM. The V end lost 7 bases, the J end lost 11 bases, and 15 bases lay between the germline ends. This CDR3 is built from 12 residues. The CDR3, as DNA: TGTGCCAGCACCCGGGGGACTTTGGCCCAGCATTTT. It is translated as CASTRGTLAQHF.

This clonotype was recorded a few times. This sequence joins TRBV9 and TRBJ2-1; 9 nucleotides line up with TRBD2. Germline loops: CDR1 SGDLS, CDR2 YYNGEE. The CDR3 has 15 amino acids. J lost 2 bases, V lost 0 bases, and 0 bases had no gene match. The CDR3 nucleotides read TGTGCCAGCAGCGTAGGACTAGCGGCCTACAATGAGCAGTTCTTC. It translates to CASSVGLAAYNEQFF.